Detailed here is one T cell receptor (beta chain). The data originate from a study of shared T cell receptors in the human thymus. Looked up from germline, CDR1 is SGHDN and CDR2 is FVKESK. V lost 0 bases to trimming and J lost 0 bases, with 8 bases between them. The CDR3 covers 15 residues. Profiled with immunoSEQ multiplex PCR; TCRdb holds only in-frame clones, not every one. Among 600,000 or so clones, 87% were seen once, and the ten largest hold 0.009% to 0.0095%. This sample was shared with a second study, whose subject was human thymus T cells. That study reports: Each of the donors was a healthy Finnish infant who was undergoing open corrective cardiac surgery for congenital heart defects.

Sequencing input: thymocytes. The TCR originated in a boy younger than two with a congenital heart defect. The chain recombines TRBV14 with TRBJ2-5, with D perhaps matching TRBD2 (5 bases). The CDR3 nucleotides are TGTGCCAGCAGCCAAGACACGGGGTACCAAGAGACCCAGTACTTC. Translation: CASSQDTGYQETQYF.